This T cell receptor (beta chain) comes out of a study of T cell responses to AZD1222 COVID-19 vaccine. Germline CDR1 is MGHDK and CDR2 is SYGVNS. With 0 bases removed from V and 6 bases from J, the gap between germline ends came to 8 bases. The CDR3 has 14 amino acids. Comments on this clone: What it binds is unknown.

Study results and caveats: Donors in the cohort were predominantly white British and more often female, and clonal diversity was possibly underestimated.

The assay was immunoSEQ multiplex PCR, and TCRdb's table has in-frame clones only and misses some. The sample includes some 180,000 clones, 80% to 95% of them seen just once. Pooling of second doses given at about 4 or about 12 weeks was done. V and J are TRBV25-1 and TRBJ1-4; D might be TRBD1 (6 bases). The source was peripheral blood, collected 28 days after the second AZD1222 dose. The receptor was isolated from an adult who received the AZD1222 COVID-19 vaccine. CDR3 sequence: CASSEYKGDEKLFF. CDR3 bases: TGTGCCAGCAGTGAATACAAGGGGGATGAAAAACTGTTTTTT.